The entry below describes one T cell receptor (beta chain). Antigen unknown. Germline V gene data show CDR1 as MNHEY and CDR2 as SMNVEV (reference sequence). The CDR3 is 14 residues long. Trimming removed 6 bases from V and 5 bases from J, with 11 bases in between. Primers for the PCR totalled 60 Vbeta and 13 Jbeta. The table came from immunoSEQ multiplex PCR; TCRdb's copy has only in-frame clones and leaves some out. In the table there are 150,000 to 200,000 clones, approximately 85% of which are singletons. The data were obtained in a study of cytomegalovirus exposure and HLA in healthy donors. As for the study in general: Some 85 million unique TCRs, all from HLA-typed donors, were included in an early release of the data. Study-wide points: The study recorded 150 to 200 TCR beta chains that were cytomegalovirus-associated. Later analysis placed DRB1 highest and HLA-C lowest in TCR association rates, which differed by HLA locus.

This sequence originates from a woman between 45 and 60 years old in good health and CMV-seronegative. The sequencing sample was made of PBMCs. The chain is built from TRBV27 and TRBJ1-6; TRBD1 is a possible D gene (5 bases). CDR3 DNA: TGTGCCAGCAGGAGAGACAGAAATAATTCACCCCTCCACTTT. Its translation is CASRRDRNNSPLHF.